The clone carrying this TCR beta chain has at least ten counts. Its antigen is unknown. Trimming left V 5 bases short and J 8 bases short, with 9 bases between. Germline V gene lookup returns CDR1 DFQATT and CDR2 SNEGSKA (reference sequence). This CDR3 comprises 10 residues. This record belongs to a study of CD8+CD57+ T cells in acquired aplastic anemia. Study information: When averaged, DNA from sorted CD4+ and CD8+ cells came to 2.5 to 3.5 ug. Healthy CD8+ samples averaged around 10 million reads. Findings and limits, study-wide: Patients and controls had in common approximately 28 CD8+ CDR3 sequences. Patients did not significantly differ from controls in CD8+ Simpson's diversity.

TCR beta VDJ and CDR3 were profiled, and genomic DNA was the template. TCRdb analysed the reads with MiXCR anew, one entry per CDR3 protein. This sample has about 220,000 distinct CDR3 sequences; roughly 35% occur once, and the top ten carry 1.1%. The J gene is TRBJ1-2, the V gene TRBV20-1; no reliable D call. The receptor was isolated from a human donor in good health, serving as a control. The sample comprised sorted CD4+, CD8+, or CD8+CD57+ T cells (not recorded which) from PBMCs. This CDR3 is CSAAVGGYTF. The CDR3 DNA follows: TGCAGTGCTGCCGTAGGAGGCTACACCTTC.